Each of the 18 T cell receptor beta chains below was sequenced from the same sample in a study of PD-L1 blockade in urothelial cancer. Regarding time point: pretreatment peripheral blood. Only in-frame clones appear in the TCRdb table, and some are missing; sequencing was by immunoSEQ multiplex PCR. The table lists under 100,000 clones, roughly 89% of them singletons. The specimen comprised PBMCs, sampled around atezolizumab (anti-PD-L1) treatment. Source of these receptors: a man in his 60s with urothelial cancer.

V gene TRBV19 combines with J gene TRBJ2-1, with 13 bases fitting TRBD2. Germline trimming cut 2 bases from V and 6 bases from J; bases unmatched to any gene: 4. Germline CDR1 is LNHDA and CDR2 is SQIVND (reference sequence). The CDR3 runs 16 residues. Here the CDR3 DNA reads TGTGCCAGTAGTATAAGGGGGACTAGCGGGACCAATGAGCAGTTCTTC. It translates to CASSIRGTSGTNEQFF.

This rearrangement joins TRBV5-1 to TRBJ2-1; 7 positions match TRBD1. CDR1 and CDR2 (germline): SGHRS, YFSETQ. This CDR3 has 13 amino acids. Trimming at V came to 4 bases and at J to 6 bases, leaving 4 bases not matched to a gene. The CDR3 DNA sequence: TGCGCCAGCAGCGGGGACAGCCTCAATGAGCAGTTCTTC. This sequence encodes CASSGDSLNEQFF.

The rearrangement joins TRBV6-6 to TRBJ2-1; D perhaps matches TRBD2 (5 bases). V was cut by 5 bases and J by 9 bases, with 20 bases left in between. Germline-derived CDR1 and CDR2 are MNHNY and SVGAGI (reference sequence). The CDR3 extends over 15 amino acids. CDR3 sequence (DNA): TGTGCCAGCAGTCCCCTCAGCGGAAGCAATGGTGAGCAGTTCTTC. Translating it yields CASSPLSGSNGEQFF.

The V gene is TRBV5-5, the J gene TRBJ1-5, with TRBD1 matching 7 bases. CDR3 length: 14 residues. The trim removed 4 bases at V and 3 bases at J, leaving 4 bases unmatched. The germline V gene has CDR1 SGHKS and CDR2 YYEKEE (reference sequence). As DNA, the CDR3 is TGTGCCAGCAGCAGAGGGACAGACAATCAGCCCCAGCATTTT. This encodes CASSRGTDNQPQHF. The complete variable domain, with remaining parts taken from reference TRBV5-5 and TRBJ1-5, reads DAGVTQSPTHLIKTRGQQVTLRCSPISGHKSVSWYQQVLGQGPQFIFQYYEKEERGRGNFPDRFSARQFPNYSSELNVNALLLGDSALYLCASSRGTDNQPQHFGDGTRLSIL.

The J gene is TRBJ2-5, the V gene TRBV6-5, with 12 bases matching TRBD2. J was trimmed by 2 bases and V by 0 bases; bases with no gene match: 1. Germline lookup yields CDR1 MNHEY and CDR2 SVGAGI. The CDR3 sequence is 16 residues long. This chain's CDR3 is CASSYSTSGGQETQYF. The CDR3, as DNA: TGTGCCAGCAGTTACTCGACTAGCGGGGGTCAAGAGACCCAGTACTTC.

The V gene is TRBV28, the J gene TRBJ1-5; TRBD1 matches 12 bases. The ends lost 6 bases at V and 4 bases at J; junction bases unmatched: 7. The CDR3 runs to 16 residues. CDR1 and CDR2 from the germline V gene are MDHEN and SYDVKM. This CDR3 is CASRGQGALRNQPQHF. CDR3 DNA: TGTGCCAGCAGGGGACAGGGGGCCCTAAGGAATCAGCCCCAGCATTTT.

Only a few counts were recorded for this clone. The chain is built from TRBV5-1 and TRBJ2-2, with 11 nucleotides matching TRBD2. CDR1 SGHRS and CDR2 YFSETQ come from the germline V gene. The trim removed 0 bases at V and 2 bases at J, leaving 6 bases unmatched. The CDR3 runs 18 residues. The CDR3 DNA reads TGCGCCAGCAGCTTGGAGGTAGCGGGGGGGACCAACACCGGGGAGCTGTTTTTT. Its translation: CASSLEVAGGTNTGELFF.

V is TRBV19 and J is TRBJ2-3, with a possible D match to TRBD2 (5 bases). This CDR3 is built from 15 residues. CDR1 and CDR2 from the germline V gene are LNHDA and SQIVND (reference sequence). Trimming removed 3 bases from V and 2 bases from J, with 12 bases in between. CDR3 amino acids: CASSISGSATDTQYF. CDR3 nucleotide sequence: TGTGCCAGTAGTATTTCGGGGAGTGCCACAGATACGCAGTATTTT.

This chain joins TRBV18 and TRBJ2-7; possible D gene TRBD2, 5 bases. Germline CDR1 is KGHSH and CDR2 is LQKENI. The CDR3 covers 12 residues. Trimming took off 3 bases at V and 7 bases at J, with 10 bases between the two ends. The CDR3 spells CASSPRGPEQYF. In nucleotides, the CDR3 is TGTGCCAGCTCACCTCGCGGGCCGGAGCAGTACTTC.

V is TRBV30 and J is TRBJ1-4, with D unresolved. V lost 0 bases to trimming and J lost 1 base, with 15 bases between them. CDR3 length: 17 residues. Germline V gene data show CDR1 as GTSNPN and CDR2 as SVGIG (reference sequence). For the CDR3, the DNA is TGTGCCTGGAGTGTAATCCCCCGACGGGAAACTAATGAAAAACTGTTTTTT. It is translated as CAWSVIPRRETNEKLFF. The variable domain in full, with the rest retrieved from reference TRBV30 and TRBJ1-4, is SQTIHQWPATLVQPVGSPLSLECTVEGTSNPNLYWYRQAAGRGLQLLFYSVGIGQISSEVPQNLSASRPQDRQFILSSKKLLLSDSGFYLCAWSVIPRRETNEKLFFGSGTQLSVL.

CDR3 residues: CASSQQGYEQFF. In DNA form, the CDR3 reads TGTGCCAGCAGCCAACAGGGGTATGAGCAGTTCTTC. The chain is built from TRBV14 and TRBJ2-1; tentative D call: TRBD1 (6 bases). CDR3 size: 12 residues. Germline lookup yields CDR1 SGHDN and CDR2 FVKESK. V was trimmed by 2 bases and J by 8 bases, leaving 7 bases between them.

The J gene is TRBJ2-5, the V gene TRBV7-2; a possible D gene is TRBD1 (6 bases). Germline V lookup: CDR1 SGHTA, CDR2 FQGNSA. Trimming left V 2 bases short and J 5 bases short, with 12 bases between. This CDR3 region has 14 residues. Here the CDR3 DNA reads TGTGCCAGCAGCTTATCCCGGACAGTCGAGACCCAGTACTTC. This encodes CASSLSRTVETQYF.

The chain recombines TRBV5-1 with TRBJ2-3, with TRBD1 matching 8 bases. V lost 4 bases and J lost 5; bases outside the gene matches: 6. Germline CDR1 is SGHRS and CDR2 is YFSETQ. The CDR3 runs 14 residues. CDR3 nucleotide sequence: TGCGCCAGCAGCCCCCAGGGGGCTGTAGATACGCAGTATTTT. It encodes CASSPQGAVDTQYF.

This sequence joins TRBV6-6 and TRBJ1-4; the D gene is possibly TRBD1 (6 bases). V lost 7 bases and J 2 bases, leaving 11 bases between the germline ends. Germline V CDR1 and CDR2: MNHNY, SVGAGI (reference sequence). This CDR3 region has 14 residues. DNA of the CDR3: TGTGCCAGCACCTCAGGGGTCACTAATGAAAAACTGTTTTTT. Translating gives CASTSGVTNEKLFF.

The chain combines TRBV2 with TRBJ1-6; TRBD1 is a possible D gene (5 bases). This CDR3 spans 14 amino acids. Germline V CDR1 and CDR2: SNHLY, FYNNEI. V was cut by 1 base and J by 14 bases, with 15 bases left in between. In nucleotides, the CDR3 is TGTGCCAGCAGTGAAGGGTCGGGGGTTTCGGCCCTCCACTTT. It translates to CASSEGSGVSALHF.

V is TRBV7-2 and J is TRBJ2-1, with 11 bases lining up with TRBD2. The CDR3 totals 16 residues. V dropped 5 bases and J dropped 9; count of bases not matched to a gene: 12. Per germline, CDR1 SGHTA and CDR2 FQGNSA. CDR3 protein: CASSPWVAGGATEQFF. CDR3 nucleotides: TGTGCCAGCAGCCCATGGGTAGCGGGAGGGGCTACTGAGCAGTTCTTC.

Only one count was recorded for this clone. A read error may produce the germline difference seen at one junction end. The chain couples TRBV2 to TRBJ2-5, with D maybe TRBD2 (5 bases). The CDR3 is 14 amino acids. CDR1 and CDR2 from the germline V gene are SNHLY and FYNNEI. CDR3 sequence: CANSERRGRETQYF. DNA for the CDR3: TGTGCCAACAGTGAACGTAGAGGGAGAGAGACCCAGTACTTC.

The chain uses TRBV5-6 and TRBJ1-1; 10 nucleotides line up with TRBD1. CDR3 length: 15 amino acids. Trimming at V came to 6 bases and at J to 1 base, leaving 6 bases not matched to a gene. Germline CDR1 is SGHDT and CDR2 is YYEEEE. CDR3 in DNA: TGTGCCAGCAAACGACAGGGGGCCTGGAACACTGAAGCTTTCTTT. Translated, it gives CASKRQGAWNTEAFF.